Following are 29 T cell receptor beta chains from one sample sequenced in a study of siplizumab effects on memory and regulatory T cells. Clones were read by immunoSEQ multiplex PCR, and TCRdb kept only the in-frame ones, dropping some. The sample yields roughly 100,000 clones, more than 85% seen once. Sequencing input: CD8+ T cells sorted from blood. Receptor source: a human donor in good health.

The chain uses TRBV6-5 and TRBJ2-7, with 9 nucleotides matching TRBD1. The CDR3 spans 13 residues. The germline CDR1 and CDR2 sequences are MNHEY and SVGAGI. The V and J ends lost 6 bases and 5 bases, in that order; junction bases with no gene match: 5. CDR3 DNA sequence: TGTGCCAGCAGCCAGGACAGGGGCCACGAGCAGTACTTC. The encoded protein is CASSQDRGHEQYF.

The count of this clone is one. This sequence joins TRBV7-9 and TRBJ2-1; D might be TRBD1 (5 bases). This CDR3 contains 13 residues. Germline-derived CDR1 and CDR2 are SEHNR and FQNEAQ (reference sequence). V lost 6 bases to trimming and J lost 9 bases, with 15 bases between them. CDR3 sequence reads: CASSWTQGVEQFF. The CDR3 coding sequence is TGTGCCAGCAGTTGGACCCAAGGGGTTGAGCAGTTCTTC.

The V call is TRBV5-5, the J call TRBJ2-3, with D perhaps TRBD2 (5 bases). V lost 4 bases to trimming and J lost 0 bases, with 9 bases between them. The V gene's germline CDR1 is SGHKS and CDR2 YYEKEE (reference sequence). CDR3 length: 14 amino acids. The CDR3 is CASSRWTSTDTQYF. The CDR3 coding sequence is TGTGCCAGCAGCCGGTGGACTAGCACAGATACGCAGTATTTT. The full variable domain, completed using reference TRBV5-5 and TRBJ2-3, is DAGVTQSPTHLIKTRGQQVTLRCSPISGHKSVSWYQQVLGQGPQFIFQYYEKEERGRGNFPDRFSARQFPNYSSELNVNALLLGDSALYLCASSRWTSTDTQYFGPGTRLTVL.

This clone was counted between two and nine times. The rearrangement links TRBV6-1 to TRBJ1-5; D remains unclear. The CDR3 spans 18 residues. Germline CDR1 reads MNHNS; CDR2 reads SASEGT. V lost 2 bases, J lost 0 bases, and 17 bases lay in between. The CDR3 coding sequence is TGTGCCAGCAGTGAAAAAGGACGGCCGCCTGATAGCAATCAGCCCCAGCATTTT. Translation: CASSEKGRPPDSNQPQHF.

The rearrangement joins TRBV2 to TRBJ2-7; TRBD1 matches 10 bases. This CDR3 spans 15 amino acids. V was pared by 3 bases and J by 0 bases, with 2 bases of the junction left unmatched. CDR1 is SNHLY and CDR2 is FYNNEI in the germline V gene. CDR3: CASSERDRGSYEQYF. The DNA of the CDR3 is TGTGCCAGCAGTGAGAGGGACAGGGGCTCCTACGAGCAGTACTTC.

DNA for the CDR3: TGTGCCAGCAGCTTAGCGGGAGCCAATGAGCAGTTCTTC. Translating gives CASSLAGANEQFF. The chain employs TRBV11-1 and TRBJ2-1, with D possibly TRBD2 on 5 matching bases. CDR1 SGHAT and CDR2 FQDESV come from the germline V gene (reference sequence). The CDR3 length is 13 residues. V lost 0 bases and J lost 6, with 6 bases in between.

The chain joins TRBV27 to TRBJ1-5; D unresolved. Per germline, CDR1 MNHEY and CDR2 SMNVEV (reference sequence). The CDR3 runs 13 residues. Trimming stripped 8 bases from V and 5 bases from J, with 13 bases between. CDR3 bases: TGTGCCAGCTCGGACGTCGGGTATCAGCCCCAGCATTTT. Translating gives CASSDVGYQPQHF.

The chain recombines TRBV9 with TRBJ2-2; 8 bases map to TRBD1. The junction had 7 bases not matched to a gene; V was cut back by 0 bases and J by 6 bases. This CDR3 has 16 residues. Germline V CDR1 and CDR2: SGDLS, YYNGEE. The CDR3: CASSVVGTGPAGELFF. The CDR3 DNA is TGTGCCAGCAGCGTAGTAGGGACAGGACCCGCCGGGGAGCTGTTTTTT. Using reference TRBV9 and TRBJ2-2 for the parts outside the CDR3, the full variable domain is DSGVTQTPKHLITATGQRVTLRCSPRSGDLSVYWYQQSLDQGLQFLIQYYNGEERAKGNILERFSAQQFPDLHSELNLSSLELGDSALYFCASSVVGTGPAGELFFGEGSRLTVL.

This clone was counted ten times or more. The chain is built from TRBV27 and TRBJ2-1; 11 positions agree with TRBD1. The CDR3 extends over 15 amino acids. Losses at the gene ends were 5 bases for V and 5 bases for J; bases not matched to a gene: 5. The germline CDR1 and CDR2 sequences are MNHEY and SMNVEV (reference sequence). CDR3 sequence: CASSPRTGGNNEQFF. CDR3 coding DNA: TGTGCCAGCAGTCCGCGGACAGGGGGCAACAATGAGCAGTTCTTC.

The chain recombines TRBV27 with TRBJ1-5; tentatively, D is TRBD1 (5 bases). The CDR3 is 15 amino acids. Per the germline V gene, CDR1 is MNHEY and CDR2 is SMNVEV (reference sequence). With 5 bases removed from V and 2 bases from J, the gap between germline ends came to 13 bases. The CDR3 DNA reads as TGTGCCAGCAGTCTGGGGGGTGGAGGCAATCAGCCCCAGCATTTT. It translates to CASSLGGGGNQPQHF.

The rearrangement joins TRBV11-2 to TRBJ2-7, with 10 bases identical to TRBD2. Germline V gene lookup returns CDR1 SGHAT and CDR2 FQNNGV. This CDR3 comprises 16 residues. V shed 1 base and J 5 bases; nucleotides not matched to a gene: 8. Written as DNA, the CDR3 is TGTGCCAGCAGCTTAGGAACTAGCGGGACTGCGAACGAGCAGTACTTC. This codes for CASSLGTSGTANEQYF.

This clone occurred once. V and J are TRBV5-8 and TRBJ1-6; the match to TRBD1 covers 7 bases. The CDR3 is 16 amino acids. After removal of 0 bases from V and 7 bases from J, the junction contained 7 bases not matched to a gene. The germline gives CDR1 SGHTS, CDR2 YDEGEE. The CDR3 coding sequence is TGTGCCAGCAGCTTGGAGGCAGGGGGAAAGAATTCACCCCTCCACTTT. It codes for CASSLEAGGKNSPLHF.

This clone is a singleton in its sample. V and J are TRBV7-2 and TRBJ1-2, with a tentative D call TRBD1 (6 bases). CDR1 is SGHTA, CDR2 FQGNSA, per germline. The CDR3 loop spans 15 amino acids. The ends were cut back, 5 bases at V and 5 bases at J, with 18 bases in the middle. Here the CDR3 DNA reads TGTGCCAGCAGCCCCCCCGGGGGGCATAGGTATGGCTACACCTTC. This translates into CASSPPGGHRYGYTF.

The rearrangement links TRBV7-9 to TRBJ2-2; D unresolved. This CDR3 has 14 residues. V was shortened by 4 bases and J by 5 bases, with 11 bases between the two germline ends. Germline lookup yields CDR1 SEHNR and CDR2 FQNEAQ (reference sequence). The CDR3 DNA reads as TGTGCCAGCAGCTCCGCCAAATATACCGGGGAGCTGTTTTTT. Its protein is CASSSAKYTGELFF.

The CDR3 bases are TGTGCCAGCAGCTCGGACCGGCGCGAGCAGTACTTC. Protein product: CASSSDRREQYF. This rearrangement joins TRBV7-6 to TRBJ2-7; D is uncertain. V lost 4 bases to trimming and J lost 6 bases, with 10 bases between them. The CDR3 contains 12 residues. The germline V gene encodes CDR1 SGHVS and CDR2 FNYEAQ.

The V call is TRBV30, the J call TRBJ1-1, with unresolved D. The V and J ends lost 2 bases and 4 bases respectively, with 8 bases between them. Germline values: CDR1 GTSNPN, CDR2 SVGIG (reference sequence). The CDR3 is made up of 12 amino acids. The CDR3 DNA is TGTGCCTGGAGTATCCGGACCACTGAAGCTTTCTTT. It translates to CAWSIRTTEAFF.

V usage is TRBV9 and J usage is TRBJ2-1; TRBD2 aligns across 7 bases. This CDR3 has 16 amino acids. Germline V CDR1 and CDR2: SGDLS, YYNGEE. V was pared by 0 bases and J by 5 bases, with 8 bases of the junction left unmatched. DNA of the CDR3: TGTGCCAGCAGCGTAGCTATGCTAGCGGTAGACAATGAGCAGTTCTTC. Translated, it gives CASSVAMLAVDNEQFF.

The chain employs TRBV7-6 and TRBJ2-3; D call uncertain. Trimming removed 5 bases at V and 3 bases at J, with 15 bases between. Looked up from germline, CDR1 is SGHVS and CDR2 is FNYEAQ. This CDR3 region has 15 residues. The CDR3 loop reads CASSAVGTLTDTQYF. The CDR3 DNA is TGTGCCAGCAGCGCAGTGGGCACGTTAACAGATACGCAGTATTTT.

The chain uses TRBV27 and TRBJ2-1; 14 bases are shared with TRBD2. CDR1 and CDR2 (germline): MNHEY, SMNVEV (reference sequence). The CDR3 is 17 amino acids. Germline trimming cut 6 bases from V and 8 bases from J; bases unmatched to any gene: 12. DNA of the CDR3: TGTGCCAGCAGACCGAGACTAGCGGGAGGGCATGGCGATGAGCAGTTCTTC. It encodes CASRPRLAGGHGDEQFF.

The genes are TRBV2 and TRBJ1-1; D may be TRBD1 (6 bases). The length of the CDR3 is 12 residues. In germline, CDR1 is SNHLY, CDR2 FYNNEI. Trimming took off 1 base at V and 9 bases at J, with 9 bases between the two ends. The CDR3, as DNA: TGTGCCAGCAGTGAAGTGGACAGTCAAGCTTTCTTT. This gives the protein CASSEVDSQAFF.

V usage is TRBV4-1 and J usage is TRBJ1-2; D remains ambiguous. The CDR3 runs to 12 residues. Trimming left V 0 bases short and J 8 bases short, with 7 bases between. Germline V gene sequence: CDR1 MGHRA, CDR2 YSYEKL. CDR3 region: CASSQDRVGYTF. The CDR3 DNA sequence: TGCGCCAGCAGCCAAGATAGGGTAGGCTACACCTTC.

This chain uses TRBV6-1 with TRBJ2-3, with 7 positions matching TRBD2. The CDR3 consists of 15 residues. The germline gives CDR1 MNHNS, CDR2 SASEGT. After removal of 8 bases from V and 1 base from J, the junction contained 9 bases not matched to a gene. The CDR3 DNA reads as TGTGCCAGCTCCACGTGGCTAGCGGGCACAGATACGCAGTATTTT. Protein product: CASSTWLAGTDTQYF.

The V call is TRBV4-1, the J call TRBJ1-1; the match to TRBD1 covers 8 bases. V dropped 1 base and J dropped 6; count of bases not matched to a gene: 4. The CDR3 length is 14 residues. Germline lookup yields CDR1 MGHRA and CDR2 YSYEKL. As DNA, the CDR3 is TGCGCCAGCAGCCAAGGGACAGGGTCTGCTGAAGCTTTCTTT. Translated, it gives CASSQGTGSAEAFF.

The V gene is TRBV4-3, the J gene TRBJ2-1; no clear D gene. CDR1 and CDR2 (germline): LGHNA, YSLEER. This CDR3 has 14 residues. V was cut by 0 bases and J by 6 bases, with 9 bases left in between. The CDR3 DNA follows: TGCGCCAGCAGCCAAGAAGGTGGGGTCAATGAGCAGTTCTTC. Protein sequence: CASSQEGGVNEQFF.

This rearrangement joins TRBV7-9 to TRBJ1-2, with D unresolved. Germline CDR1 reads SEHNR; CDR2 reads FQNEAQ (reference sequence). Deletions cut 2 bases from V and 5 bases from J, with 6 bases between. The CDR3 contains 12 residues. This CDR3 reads CASSLYSYGYTF. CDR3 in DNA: TGTGCCAGCAGCTTATACAGTTATGGCTACACCTTC.

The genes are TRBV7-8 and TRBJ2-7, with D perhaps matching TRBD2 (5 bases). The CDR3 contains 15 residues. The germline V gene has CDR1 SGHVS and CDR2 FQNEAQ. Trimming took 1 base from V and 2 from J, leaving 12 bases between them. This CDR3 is CASSLGGLSTYEQYF. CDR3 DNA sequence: TGTGCCAGCAGCTTAGGAGGACTCTCGACCTACGAGCAGTACTTC.

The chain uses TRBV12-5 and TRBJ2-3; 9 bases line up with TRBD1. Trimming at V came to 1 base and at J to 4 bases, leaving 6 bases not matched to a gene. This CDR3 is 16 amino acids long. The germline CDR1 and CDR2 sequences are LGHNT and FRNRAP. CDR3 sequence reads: CASGLAPGQGSDTQYF. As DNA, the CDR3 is TGTGCTAGTGGTTTGGCGCCGGGACAGGGATCAGATACGCAGTATTTT.

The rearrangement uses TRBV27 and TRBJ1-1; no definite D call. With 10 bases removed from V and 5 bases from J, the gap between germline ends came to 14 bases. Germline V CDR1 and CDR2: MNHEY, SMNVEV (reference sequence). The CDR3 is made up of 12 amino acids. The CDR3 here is CATLNPGTEAFF. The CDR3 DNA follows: TGTGCCACATTGAACCCGGGGACTGAAGCTTTCTTT.

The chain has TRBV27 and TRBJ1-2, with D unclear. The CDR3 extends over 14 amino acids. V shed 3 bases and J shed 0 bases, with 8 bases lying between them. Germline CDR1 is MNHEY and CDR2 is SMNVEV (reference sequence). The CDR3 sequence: CASSFRRTNYGYTF. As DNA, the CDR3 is TGTGCCAGCAGTTTTCGTAGAACTAACTATGGCTACACCTTC.